This TCR beta chain was sequenced in a study of regulatory T cells. The CDR3 loop spans 11 amino acids. Germline CDR1 and CDR2: GTSNPN and SVGIG (reference sequence). V was trimmed by 0 bases and J by 8 bases, leaving 4 bases between them. On this clone: The target antigen is unknown.

The primer mix had 52 TRBV and 13 TRBJ primers. The table came from immunoSEQ multiplex PCR; TCRdb's copy has only in-frame clones and leaves some out. The table has more than 25,000 clones, around 93% seen once. Autoimmunity was present in every CD3G-deficient patient, worse in two. Regarding the study as a whole: In patients, unique TRB V-J pairs were restricted and V/J usage skewed, especially in Tregs. Hydrophobic residues at CDR3 positions 6 and 7 were enriched in conventional CD4+ T cells of CD3G-deficient patients.

This clonotype was obtained from a person aged 18 to 30 with CD3G deficiency. Sequenced input: conventional CD4+ T cells sorted from blood. The chain employs TRBV30 and TRBJ1-4; D ambiguous. For the CDR3, the DNA is TGTGCCTGGAGTGTAGGGGAAAAACTGTTTTTT. Amino acid sequence: CAWSVGEKLFF.